This is a list of T cell receptor beta chains from one sample in a study of T cell changes during pregnancy in multiple sclerosis. Produced via immunoSEQ multiplex PCR; TCRdb's table is partial and in-frame only. The sample has more than 25,000 clones; 89% are singletons. This sample comprised CD8+ T cells from peripheral blood mononuclear cells, obtained in the third trimester of pregnancy. Source of these receptors: a female donor with multiple sclerosis, enrolled in a pregnancy study. Both conserved end residues are part of each CDR3. D genes are given only for firm matches. A row's size may be missing; if present it is once, few, many or a size class.

NA	TRBV4-1	TRBJ2-5	NA	CASSQDRETQYF	TGCGCCAGCAGCCAAGATCGGGAGACCCAGTACTTC
NA	TRBV9	TRBJ2-1	TRBD2	CASSSGTSGYNEQFF	TGTGCCAGCAGCTCGGGGACTAGTGGTTACAATGAGCAGTTCTTC
NA	TRBV4-2	TRBJ1-4	NA	CASSQVLGSNEKLFF	TGTGCCAGCAGCCAAGTTCTCGGGTCTAATGAAAAACTGTTTTTT
NA	TRBV28	TRBJ2-1	TRBD1	CASSFPGQGAGNEQFF	TGTGCCAGCAGTTTTCCGGGACAGGGGGCTGGAAATGAGCAGTTCTTC
NA	TRBV7-9	TRBJ2-7	NA	CASSLGTIYEQYF	TGTGCCAGCAGCTTAGGGACAATCTACGAGCAGTACTTC
NA	TRBV4-1	TRBJ1-1	NA	CASSHHLKQLVAFF	TGCGCCAGCAGCCACCATTTGAAGCAACTGGTAGCTTTCTTT
once	TRBV7-9	TRBJ1-2	NA	CASAAGRMLYGYTF	TGTGCCAGCGCTGCAGGCAGGATGCTCTATGGCTACACCTTC
NA	TRBV2	TRBJ2-5	NA	CASRAPRAQYF	TGTGCCAGCAGGGCCCCCAGGGCCCAGTACTTC
medium-sized	TRBV5-1	TRBJ2-4	TRBD2	CASSFGTSGRDRGNIQYF	TGCGCCAGCAGCTTCGGGACTAGCGGGAGGGATCGCGGAAACATTCAGTACTTC
NA	TRBV30	TRBJ2-7	NA	CASIGGPEQYF	TGTGCCTCAATAGGAGGGCCCGAGCAGTACTTC
NA	TRBV27	TRBJ2-6	NA	CASTQSSSGANVLTF	TGTGCCAGCACGCAGTCTTCCTCTGGGGCCAACGTCCTGACTTTC
NA	TRBV20-1	TRBJ2-7	NA	CSARWGLEQYF	TGCAGTGCTAGATGGGGCCTCGAGCAGTACTTC
NA	TRBV7-6	TRBJ2-1	TRBD2	CASSLVKTPVNSGSPEDEQFF	TGTGCCAGCAGCTTAGTAAAAACCCCGGTTAATAGCGGGAGTCCTGAGGATGAGCAGTTCTTC
NA	TRBV13	TRBJ2-3	NA	CASSPGLVSTDTQYF	TGTGCCAGCAGCCCTGGACTCGTTAGCACAGATACGCAGTATTTT
NA	TRBV10-2	TRBJ2-2	TRBD2	CASSLAGGQNGELFF	TGCGCCAGCTCCCTAGCGGGGGGGCAAAACGGGGAGCTGTTTTTT
NA	TRBV7-6	TRBJ1-2	TRBD1	CASSLDRDRGQIGGYTF	TGTGCCAGCAGCTTGGACCGGGACAGGGGGCAGATCGGAGGCTACACCTTC
NA	TRBV30	TRBJ1-1	NA	CAWRIQGGEAFF	TGTGCCTGGAGGATACAGGGCGGTGAAGCTTTCTTT
NA	TRBV7-8	TRBJ2-5	TRBD1	CASSYDRDREETQYF	TGTGCCAGCAGCTATGACCGGGACAGGGAAGAGACCCAGTACTTC
NA	TRBV2	TRBJ1-1	TRBD1	CASPWGQRNTEAFF	TGTGCCAGCCCGTGGGGACAGAGGAACACTGAAGCTTTCTTT
NA	TRBV15	TRBJ2-2	NA	CATSRETSYTGELFF	TGTGCCACCAGCAGAGAGACAAGTTACACCGGGGAGCTGTTTTTT
few	TRBV6-6	TRBJ1-1	NA	CASQQGPEAFF	TGTGCCAGTCAACAGGGACCTGAAGCTTTCTTT
NA	TRBV29-1	TRBJ1-2	NA	CSVGSGENYGYTF	TGCAGCGTTGGTTCAGGGGAGAACTATGGCTACACCTTC
NA	TRBV28	TRBJ1-2	NA	CASSLGQVGYTF	TGTGCCAGCAGCCTCGGACAAGTTGGCTACACCTTC
NA	TRBV29-1	TRBJ1-5	TRBD1	CSVVPSGGSNQPQHF	TGCAGCGTCGTTCCTTCAGGGGGCAGCAATCAGCCCCAGCATTTT
NA	TRBV4-1	TRBJ2-2	NA	CASSQEEGGAGELFF	TGCGCCAGCAGCCAAGAGGAAGGAGGGGCCGGGGAGCTGTTTTTT
once	TRBV2	TRBJ1-1	NA	CASSSGVTEAFF	TGTGCCAGCAGTTCAGGGGTGACTGAAGCTTTCTTT
NA	TRBV5-1	TRBJ1-1	NA	CASSPPGVGRTEAFF	TGCGCCAGCAGCCCCCCAGGGGTGGGCCGCACTGAAGCTTTCTTT
NA	TRBV9	TRBJ2-3	NA	CASSEHRVPSTDTQYF	TGTGCCAGCAGCGAGCACAGGGTCCCTAGCACAGATACGCAGTATTTT
NA	TRBV9	TRBJ2-7	NA	CASSVDPKTYAYEQYF	TGTGCCAGCAGCGTAGATCCGAAGACATATGCCTACGAGCAGTACTTC
NA	TRBV27	TRBJ1-2	NA	CASSKTVFYGYTF	TGTGCCAGCAGTAAGACAGTGTTCTATGGCTACACCTTC
NA	TRBV25-1	TRBJ2-5	NA	CASSEYRQQETQYF	TGTGCCAGCAGTGAATATCGACAGCAAGAGACCCAGTACTTC
NA	TRBV6-1	TRBJ1-2	TRBD1	CASSEGQGEFYGYTF	TGTGCCAGCAGTGAAGGCCAGGGGGAGTTCTATGGCTACACCTTC
NA	TRBV25-1	TRBJ1-5	NA	CASRGGSGWPQHF	TGTGCCAGCAGGGGGGGTTCCGGGTGGCCCCAGCATTTT
once	TRBV7-8	TRBJ1-2	NA	CASSVRVGYGYTF	TGTGCCAGCAGCGTCAGGGTAGGCTATGGCTACACCTTC
NA	TRBV28	TRBJ2-7	NA	CASSPGTMDFEQYF	TGTGCCAGCAGTCCCGGGACAATGGACTTCGAGCAGTACTTC
NA	TRBV6-6	TRBJ2-7	NA	CASSYSGQSPYEQYF	TGTGCCAGCAGTTACTCGGGGCAGTCCCCCTACGAGCAGTACTTC
NA	TRBV7-7	TRBJ2-7	NA	CASSLRVSYEQYF	TGTGCCAGCAGCTTACGGGTCTCTTACGAGCAGTACTTC
NA	TRBV27	TRBJ1-2	TRBD1	CASSPTGGEYGYTF	TGTGCCAGCAGCCCGACAGGGGGGGAGTATGGCTACACCTTC
NA	TRBV7-6	TRBJ2-7	TRBD1	CASSLFDRGRNEQYF	TGTGCCAGCAGCTTGTTTGACAGGGGTCGAAACGAGCAGTACTTC